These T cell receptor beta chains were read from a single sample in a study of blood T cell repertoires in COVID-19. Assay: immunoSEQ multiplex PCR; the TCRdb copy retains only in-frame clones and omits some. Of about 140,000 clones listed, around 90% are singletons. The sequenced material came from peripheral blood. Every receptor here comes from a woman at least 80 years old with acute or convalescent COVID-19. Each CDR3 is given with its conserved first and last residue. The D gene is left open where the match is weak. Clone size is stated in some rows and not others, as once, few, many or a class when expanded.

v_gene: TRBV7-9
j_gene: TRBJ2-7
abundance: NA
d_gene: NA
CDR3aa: CASTSEGNEQYF
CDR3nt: TGTGCCAGCACGTCTGAGGGCAACGAGCAGTACTTC

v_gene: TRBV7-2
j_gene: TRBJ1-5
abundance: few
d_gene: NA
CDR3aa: CASSLGGGMGNQPQHF
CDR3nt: TGTGCCAGCAGCTTAGGTGGAGGGATGGGCAATCAGCCCCAGCATTTT

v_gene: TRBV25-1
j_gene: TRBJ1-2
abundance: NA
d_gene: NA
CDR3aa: CASSEFEGQIANYGYTF
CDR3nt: TGTGCCAGCAGTGAATTCGAAGGACAGATCGCTAACTATGGCTACACCTTC

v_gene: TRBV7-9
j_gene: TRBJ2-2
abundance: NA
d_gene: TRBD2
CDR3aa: CASMRLAGRTGELFF
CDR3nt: TGTGCCAGCATGAGGCTAGCGGGGAGAACCGGGGAGCTGTTTTTT

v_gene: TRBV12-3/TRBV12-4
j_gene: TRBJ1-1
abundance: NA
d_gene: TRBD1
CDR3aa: CASSTRTGAEAFF
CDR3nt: TGTGCCAGCAGTACACGGACAGGGGCTGAAGCTTTCTTT

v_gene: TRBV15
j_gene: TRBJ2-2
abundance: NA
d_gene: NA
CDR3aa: CATSREARTGELFF
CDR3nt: TGTGCCACCAGCAGAGAGGCTAGGACCGGGGAGCTGTTTTTT

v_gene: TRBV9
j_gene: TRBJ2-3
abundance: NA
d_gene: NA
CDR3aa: CASSVASSTDTQYF
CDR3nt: TGTGCCAGCAGCGTAGCGTCTAGCACAGATACGCAGTATTTT

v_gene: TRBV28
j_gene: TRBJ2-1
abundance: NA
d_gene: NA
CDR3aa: CASSMGGEAYNEQFF
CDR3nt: TGTGCCAGCAGCATGGGGGGTGAAGCCTACAATGAGCAGTTCTTC

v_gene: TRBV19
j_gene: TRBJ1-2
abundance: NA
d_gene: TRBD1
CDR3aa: CASSRQGFNGYTF
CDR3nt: TGTGCCAGTAGTAGACAGGGGTTTAATGGCTACACCTTC

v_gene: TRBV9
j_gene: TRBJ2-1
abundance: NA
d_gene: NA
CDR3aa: CASSVGGSTYNEQFF
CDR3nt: TGTGCCAGCAGCGTAGGGGGCTCGACCTACAATGAGCAGTTCTTC

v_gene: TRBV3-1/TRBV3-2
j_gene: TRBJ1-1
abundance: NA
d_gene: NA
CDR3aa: CASSSGDYTEAFF
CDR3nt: TGTGCCAGCAGCTCAGGGGATTACACTGAAGCTTTCTTT

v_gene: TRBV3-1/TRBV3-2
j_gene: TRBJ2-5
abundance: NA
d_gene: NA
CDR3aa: CASSQGQTQYF
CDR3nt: TGTGCCAGCAGCCAAGGGCAGACCCAGTACTTC

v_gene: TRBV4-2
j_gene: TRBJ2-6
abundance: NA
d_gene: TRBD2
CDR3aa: CASSLRTSGTTGANVLTF
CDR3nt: TGTGCCAGCAGCCTAAGGACTAGCGGGACTACCGGGGCCAACGTCCTGACTTTC

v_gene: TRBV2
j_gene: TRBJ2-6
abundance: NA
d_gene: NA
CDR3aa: CASTSIGGSRSGANVLTF
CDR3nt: TGTGCCAGCACTTCGATTGGGGGGTCCCGCTCTGGGGCCAACGTCCTGACTTTC

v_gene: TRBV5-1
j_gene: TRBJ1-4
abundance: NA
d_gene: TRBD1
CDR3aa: CASSFGQGEKLFF
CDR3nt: TGCGCCAGCAGCTTCGGACAGGGTGAAAAACTGTTTTTT

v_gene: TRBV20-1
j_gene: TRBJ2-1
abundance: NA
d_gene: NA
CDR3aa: CSASPRGLYNEQFF
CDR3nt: TGCAGTGCTAGTCCCCGGGGACTTTACAATGAGCAGTTCTTC

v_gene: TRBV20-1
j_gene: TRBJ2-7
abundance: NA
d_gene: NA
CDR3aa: CSARVTYEQYF
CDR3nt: TGCAGTGCTAGAGTAACCTACGAGCAGTACTTC

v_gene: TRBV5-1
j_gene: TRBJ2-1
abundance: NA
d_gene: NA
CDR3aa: CASSSGGTYNEQFF
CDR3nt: TGCGCCAGCAGTAGTGGGGGGACTTACAATGAGCAGTTCTTC